This T cell receptor beta chain appears in the sequencing data of a study of blood T cell repertoires in COVID-19. Losses at the gene ends were 6 bases for V and 6 bases for J; bases not matched to a gene: 15. Looked up from germline, CDR1 is DFQATT and CDR2 is SNEGSKA (reference sequence). The CDR3 runs 15 residues. Original handling: Estimation of nucleated cell counts was performed using reference gene primer amplification. The data were produced by immunoSEQ multiplex PCR, yet TCRdb's version contains in-frame clones alone and is incomplete. V and J calls and clone size follow that table, whereas D and trimming were derived from the DNA. The sample records tens of thousands of clones, 80% being singletons.

The receptor comes from a human donor in a cohort sampled during active COVID-19. The specimen was peripheral blood. The chain carries TRBV20-1 and TRBJ2-5, with TRBD2 identical over 8 bases. The CDR3 bases are TGCAGTGCGAGTCCTCTAGCGGGCGTCAGGAAGACCCAGTACTTC. Translation gives CSASPLAGVRKTQYF.